Below, one T cell receptor beta chain is given with its context. Method: immunoSEQ multiplex PCR; TCRdb's copy keeps in-frame clones and lacks some. The sample includes around 70,000 clones, 85% to 95% of them seen just once. Germline CDR1 and CDR2: SGHDT and YYEEEE. V lost 6 bases, J lost 2 bases, and 24 bases lay in between. The CDR3 length is 17 residues. The data were obtained in a study of T cells after somatic rescue of genetic block. This chain links TRBV5-6 with TRBJ2-7; a weak D match, TRBD2 (6 bases). This sequence originates from a man between 40 and 49 years old. The material sequenced was peripheral blood mononuclear cells (PBMCs). The CDR3 DNA sequence: TGTGCCAGCACCCCTAGGGCCGGCCGGGACTTTACCTACGAGCAGTACTTC. It codes for CASTPRAGRDFTYEQYF.